These 14 T cell receptor beta chains were sequenced from one sample in a study of graft-versus-host responses after intestinal transplantation. Clones were sequenced by immunoSEQ multiplex PCR, and TCRdb holds only the in-frame ones, with some missing. The sample holds about 12,000 clones, around a third seen once. Stimulators, some 200,000 irradiated and violet-dye-labeled cells, were plated with some 200,000 CFSE-labeled responder cells. The sample in question was alloreactive CD8+ T cells from a mixed lymphocyte reaction culture, obtained before intestinal transplant. Stated subset: CFSE-low proliferating T cells sorted from roughly 6-day pre-transplant mixed lymphocyte reaction (GvH or HvG direction). These receptors originate from a human patient who received an intestinal transplant.

This clone is medium-sized by share. The chain couples TRBV2 to TRBJ2-6, with unresolved D. The germline V gene encodes CDR1 SNHLY and CDR2 FYNNEI. V lost 10 bases to trimming and J lost 4 bases, with 8 bases between them. The CDR3 is 12 residues long. The CDR3 DNA is TGTGCCAATCTGGCAGGGGCCAACGTCCTGACTTTC. It translates to CANLAGANVLTF.

For this clone: A much larger clone lies one base from this, so it may be a read error. The CDR3: CASSERGDRAYEQYF. CDR3 nucleotides: TGTGCCAGCAGCGAGAGGGGGGACAGGGCCTACGAGCAGTACTTC. The chain is built from TRBV9 and TRBJ2-7; 9 nucleotides line up with TRBD1. Germline lookup yields CDR1 SGDLS and CDR2 YYNGEE. The J segment lost 2 bases and the V segment lost 3 bases, leaving 6 bases of the junction unmatched. The CDR3 consists of 15 residues.

Of note for this clone: One end of the junction varies from germline; a read error may be responsible. This same CDR3 is encoded by further DNA sequences in the sample. This sequence joins TRBV4-1 and TRBJ1-3; D is perhaps TRBD1 (5 bases). Per germline, CDR1 MGHRA and CDR2 YSYEKL. The CDR3 is 15 residues long. The CDR3 DNA sequence: TGTGCCAGCAGCCAAGTTGGACAAATTGGAAACACCATATATTTT. Translation: CASSQVGQIGNTIYF.

This chain joins TRBV19 and TRBJ2-1; 7 bases line up with TRBD1. CDR1 is LNHDA, CDR2 SQIVND, per germline (reference sequence). V shed 5 bases and J 6 bases; nucleotides not matched to a gene: 4. The CDR3 loop spans 13 amino acids. The chain's CDR3 is CASSPRQGNEQFF. The CDR3 nucleotides are TGTGCCAGTAGTCCTCGACAGGGCAATGAGCAGTTCTTC.

This clone was observed a handful of times. This chain uses TRBV11-2 with TRBJ2-5, with D unresolved. The CDR3 loop spans 11 amino acids. Germline loops: CDR1 SGHAT, CDR2 FQNNGV. V lost 8 bases and J lost 1, with 5 bases in between. CDR3: CASGPQETQYF. The CDR3 DNA reads as TGTGCCAGCGGACCCCAAGAGACCCAGTACTTC. Full variable domain (outside the CDR3, taken from reference TRBV11-2 and TRBJ2-5): EAGVAQSPRYKIIEKRQSVAFWCNPISGHATLYWYQQILGQGPKLLIQFQNNGVVDDSQLPKDRFSAERLKGVDSTLKIQPAKLEDSAVYLCASGPQETQYFGPGTRLLVL.

The chain carries TRBV11-1 and TRBJ2-7; no firm D call. V was cut by 5 bases and J by 2 bases, with 16 bases left in between. CDR1 is SGHAT, CDR2 FQDESV, per germline (reference sequence). The CDR3 is 15 residues long. The CDR3 DNA reads as TGTGCCAGCAGCGCCCCCATGGCCCTAGCCTACGAGCAGTACTTC. Protein sequence: CASSAPMALAYEQYF.

Of note for this clone: The identical CDR3 is also encoded by other nucleotide sequences in the sample. The V call is TRBV12-5, the J call TRBJ1-2; maybe TRBD1 (6 bases). Germline V gives CDR1 LGHNT, CDR2 FRNRAP. This CDR3 region has 16 residues. The V and J ends lost 6 bases and 8 bases respectively, with 25 bases between them. This chain's CDR3 is CASGGYGGSRYRGYTF. The CDR3 region has the DNA TGTGCTAGTGGGGGGTACGGGGGCTCCAGGTATCGGGGCTACACCTTC.

This clone is labeled medium-sized (0.01 to 0.1%). The CDR3 protein is CASSARGEPYNEQFF. The CDR3 region has the DNA TGTGCCAGCAGCGCCCGAGGGGAACCCTACAATGAGCAGTTCTTC. J is TRBJ2-1 and V is TRBV9; D is possibly TRBD1 or TRBD2 (5 bases each). In germline, CDR1 is SGDLS, CDR2 YYNGEE. The V gene lost 3 bases and the J gene lost 2 bases, with 12 bases spanning the gap. CDR3 length equals 15 residues.

The genes are TRBV5-1 and TRBJ2-1, with TRBD1 matching 11 bases. Germline V lookup: CDR1 SGHRS, CDR2 YFSETQ. CDR3 size: 16 residues. After removal of 4 bases from V and 8 bases from J, the junction contained 11 bases not matched to a gene. The CDR3: CASSDRPGTGGYEQFF. CDR3 in DNA: TGCGCCAGCAGCGATCGTCCCGGGACAGGGGGGTATGAGCAGTTCTTC. Full variable domain (missing parts from reference TRBV5-1 and TRBJ2-1): KAGVTQTPRYLIKTRGQQVTLSCSPISGHRSVSWYQQTPGQGLQFLFEYFSETQRNKGNFPGRFSGRQFSNSRSEMNVSTLELGDSALYLCASSDRPGTGGYEQFFGPGTRLTVL.

This clone is termed medium-sized. V and J are TRBV4-1 and TRBJ2-3, with 7 nucleotides matching TRBD2. V dropped 4 bases and J dropped 4; count of bases not matched to a gene: 2. CDR3 size: 13 residues. Per the germline V gene, CDR1 is MGHRA and CDR2 is YSYEKL. The CDR3 DNA reads as TGCGCCAGCAGCCGGGAGGGGTCAGATACGCAGTATTTT. This gives the protein CASSREGSDTQYF.

This clone came up a few times. The genes are TRBV7-9 and TRBJ1-1; 9 bases are shared with TRBD1. V dropped 2 bases and J dropped 4; count of bases not matched to a gene: 14. The germline gives CDR1 SEHNR, CDR2 FQNEAQ (reference sequence). This CDR3 spans 18 amino acids. The CDR3 is CASSLMIGTGILGTEAFF. In nucleotides, the CDR3 is TGTGCCAGCAGCTTAATGATCGGGACAGGGATTCTAGGCACTGAAGCTTTCTTT.

V is TRBV7-2 and J is TRBJ2-7; D not certain. V was cut by 1 base and J by 7 bases, with 17 bases left in between. Germline lookup yields CDR1 SGHTA and CDR2 FQGNSA. The CDR3 consists of 15 residues. The chain's CDR3 is CASSLEVGTRGEQYF. The CDR3 DNA reads as TGTGCCAGCAGCTTAGAGGTAGGCACCCGTGGGGAGCAGTACTTC.

By sample share, this clone is medium-sized (0.01 to 0.1%). J is TRBJ1-2 and V is TRBV19; D might be TRBD1 (5 bases). The CDR3 runs 15 residues. Germline V gene sequence: CDR1 LNHDA, CDR2 SQIVND (reference sequence). V lost 0 bases to trimming and J lost 3 bases, with 11 bases between them. CDR3 nucleotides: TGTGCCAGTAGTATAGATGAGACAGCCTACTATGGCTACACCTTC. It codes for CASSIDETAYYGYTF.

This clone was counted a few times. This sequence joins TRBV4-1 and TRBJ2-1; perhaps TRBD1 as D (5 bases). This CDR3 is 15 amino acids long. Germline CDR1 and CDR2: MGHRA and YSYEKL. V was clipped by 4 bases and J by 7 bases, with 17 bases between them. The DNA for the CDR3 is TGCGCCAGCAGCCTAAGGACACTCAGAAGGAATGAGCAGTTCTTC. Translation gives CASSLRTLRRNEQFF.